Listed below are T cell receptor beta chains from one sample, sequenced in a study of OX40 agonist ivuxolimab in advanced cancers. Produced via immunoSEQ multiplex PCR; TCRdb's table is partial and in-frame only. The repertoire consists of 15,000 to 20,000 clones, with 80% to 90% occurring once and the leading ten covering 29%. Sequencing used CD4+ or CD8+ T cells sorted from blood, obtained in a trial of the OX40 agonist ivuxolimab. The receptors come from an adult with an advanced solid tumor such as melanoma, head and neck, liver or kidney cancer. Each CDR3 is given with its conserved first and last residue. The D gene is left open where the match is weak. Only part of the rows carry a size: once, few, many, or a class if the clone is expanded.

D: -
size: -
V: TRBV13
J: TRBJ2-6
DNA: TGTGCCAGCAGCTTATCCACGGGGTCTGGGGCCAACGTCCTGACTTTC
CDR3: CASSLSTGSGANVLTF

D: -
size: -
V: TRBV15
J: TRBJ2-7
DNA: TGTGCCACCAGCTCTAGAAAGGACACCCCCTACGAGCAGTACTTC
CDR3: CATSSRKDTPYEQYF

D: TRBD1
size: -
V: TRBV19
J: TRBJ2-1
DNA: TGTGCCAGTAGTTTTTCCACAGGGGGCAATGAGCAGTTCTTC
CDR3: CASSFSTGGNEQFF

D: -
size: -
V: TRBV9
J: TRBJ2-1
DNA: TGTGCCAGCAGCGTAAACCCCGACAGGAGCTCCTACAATGAGCAGTTCTTC
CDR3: CASSVNPDRSSYNEQFF

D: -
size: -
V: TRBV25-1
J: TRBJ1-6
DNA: TGTGCCAGCTACAGCGGTTCCCCTTTCTCACCCCTCCACTTT
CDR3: CASYSGSPFSPLHF

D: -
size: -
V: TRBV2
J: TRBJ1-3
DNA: TGTGCCAGCCGGGGGAGGGGAAACACCATATATTTT
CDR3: CASRGRGNTIYF

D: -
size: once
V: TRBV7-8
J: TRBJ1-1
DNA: TGTGCCAGCAGCACAACAGGGTTGAACACTGAAGCTTTCTTT
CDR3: CASSTTGLNTEAFF

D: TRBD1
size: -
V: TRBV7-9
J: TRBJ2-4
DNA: TGTGCCAGCAGCTTAACGACAGGGCCGGAGTTGGCCAAAAACATTCAGTACTTC
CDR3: CASSLTTGPELAKNIQYF

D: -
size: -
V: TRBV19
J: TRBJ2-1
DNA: TGTGCCAGTATGGAGGAAGGGGGTCTGGACAATGAGCAGTTCTTC
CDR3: CASMEEGGLDNEQFF

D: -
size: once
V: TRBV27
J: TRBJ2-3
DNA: TGTGCCAGCAGTTACCCCACCTCAGATACGCAGTATTTT
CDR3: CASSYPTSDTQYF

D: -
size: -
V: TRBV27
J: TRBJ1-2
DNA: TGTGCCAGCAGTTTCTCGGGAGGTTCCCCGGGCTACACCTTC
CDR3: CASSFSGGSPGYTF

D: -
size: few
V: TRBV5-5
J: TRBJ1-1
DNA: TGTGCCAGCAGACGCGACGACCGCATGAACACTGAAGCTTTCTTT
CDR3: CASRRDDRMNTEAFF

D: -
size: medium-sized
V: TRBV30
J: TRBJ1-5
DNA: TGTGCCTGGAGTAACTGGGGGTCCTTTAATCAGCCCCAGCATTTT
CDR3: CAWSNWGSFNQPQHF

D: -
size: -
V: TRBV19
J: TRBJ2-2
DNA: TGTGCCAGTAGTCCCTGGGGTGCCGGGGAGCTGTTTTTT
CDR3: CASSPWGAGELFF

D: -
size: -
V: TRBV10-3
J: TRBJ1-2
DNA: TGTGCCATCAGTGATACAGGGTATGGCTACACCTTC
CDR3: CAISDTGYGYTF

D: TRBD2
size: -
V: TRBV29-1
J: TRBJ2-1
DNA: TGCAGCGTTGATGCGGGAGAGGTCTACAATGAGCAGTTCTTC
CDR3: CSVDAGEVYNEQFF

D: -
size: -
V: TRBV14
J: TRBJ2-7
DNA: TGTGCCAGCAGCCAAGTGGACGGCGAGCAGTACTTC
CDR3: CASSQVDGEQYF

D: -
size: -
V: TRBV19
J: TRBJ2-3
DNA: TGTGCCAGTAGTATAGGCACGTCCGGGGGCCGTCTTAGCACAGATACGCAGTATTTT
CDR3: CASSIGTSGGRLSTDTQYF

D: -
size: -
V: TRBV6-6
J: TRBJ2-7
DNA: TGTGCCAGCAGTTACTCGGGTCCTACGACCGTCTACTTC
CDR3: CASSYSGPTTVYF

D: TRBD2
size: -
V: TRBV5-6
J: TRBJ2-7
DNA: TGTGCCAGCAGCTTGGTACTAGCGGGAGCCGCCTACGAGCAGTACTTC
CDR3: CASSLVLAGAAYEQYF

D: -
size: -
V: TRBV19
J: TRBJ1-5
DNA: TGTGCCAGTAGTATCGACAGCCTCAATCAGCCCCAGCATTTT
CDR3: CASSIDSLNQPQHF

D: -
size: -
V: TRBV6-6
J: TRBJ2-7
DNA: TGTGCCAGCAGTTGGTCAGTAAGCTACGAGCAGTACTTC
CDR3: CASSWSVSYEQYF

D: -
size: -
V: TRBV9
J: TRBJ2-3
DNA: TGTGCCAGCAGCGTAGGGGGGGCTTCCGGAGATACGCAGTATTTT
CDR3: CASSVGGASGDTQYF

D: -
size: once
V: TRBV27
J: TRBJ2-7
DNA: TGTGCCAGCAGTCCTTCACTCTACGAGCAATACTTC
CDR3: CASSPSLYEQYF

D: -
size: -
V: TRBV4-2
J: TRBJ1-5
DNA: TGTGCCAGCAGCCAAGTACCGGGGAGCAATCAGCCCCAGCATTTT
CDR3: CASSQVPGSNQPQHF

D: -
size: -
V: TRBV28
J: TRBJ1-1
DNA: TGTGCCAGCAGTTCGTGGGGCCCGAACACTGAAGCTTTCTTT
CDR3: CASSSWGPNTEAFF

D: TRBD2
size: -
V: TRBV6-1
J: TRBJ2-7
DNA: TGTGCCAGCAGTGCAGCGGGAGGGCCTTATTACGAGCAGTACTTC
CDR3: CASSAAGGPYYEQYF

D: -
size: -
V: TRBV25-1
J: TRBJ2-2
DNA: TGTGCCAGCAGTGAATCTGCAGGGGAGGTGGGGGAGCTGTTTTTT
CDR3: CASSESAGEVGELFF

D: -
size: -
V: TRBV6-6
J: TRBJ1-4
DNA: TGTGCCAGCAGTTCATTAGACTCATTGAACGGGGAAAAACTGTTTTTT
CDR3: CASSSLDSLNGEKLFF

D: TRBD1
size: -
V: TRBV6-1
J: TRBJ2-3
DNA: TGTGCCAGCAGTGAATGGGTAGTGGGACAGGGAAGCACAGATACGCAGTATTTT
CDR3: CASSEWVVGQGSTDTQYF

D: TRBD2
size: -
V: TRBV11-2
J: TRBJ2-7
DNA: TGTGCCAGCAGCTTTGGGGTCAGCGGGAGGGCTGGTGAGCAGTACTTC
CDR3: CASSFGVSGRAGEQYF

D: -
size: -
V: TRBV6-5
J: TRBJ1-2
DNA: TGTGCCAGCAGTTGGGGAGGAGAAGGCTACACCTTC
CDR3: CASSWGGEGYTF

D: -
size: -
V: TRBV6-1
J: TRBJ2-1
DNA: TGTGCCAGCAGTTACCACAATGAGCAGTTCTTC
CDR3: CASSYHNEQFF

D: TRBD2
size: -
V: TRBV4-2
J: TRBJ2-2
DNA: TGTGCCAGCTCGGGGGGTTTATCCGCGAACACCGGGGAGCTGTTTTTT
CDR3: CASSGGLSANTGELFF

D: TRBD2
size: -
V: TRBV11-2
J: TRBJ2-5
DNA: TGTGCCAGCAGCGTGCCGGGACTAGCGGAGCTCCAAGAGACCCAGTACTTC
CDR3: CASSVPGLAELQETQYF

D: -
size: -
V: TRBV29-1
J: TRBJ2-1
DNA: TGCAGCGTTGAAGATCGGGAGCTTTTTGAGCAGTTCTTC
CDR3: CSVEDRELFEQFF

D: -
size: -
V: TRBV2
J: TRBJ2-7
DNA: TGTGCCAGCACCGACAGACCCTACGAGCAGTACTTC
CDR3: CASTDRPYEQYF

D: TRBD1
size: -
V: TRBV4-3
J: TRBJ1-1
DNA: TGCGCCAGCAGCCAAGTATTTCGAGGGACAGCAGCAGCTTTCTTT
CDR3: CASSQVFRGTAAAFF

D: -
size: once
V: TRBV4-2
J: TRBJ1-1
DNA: TGTGCCAGCAGCCAGAGACAGAAGAACCTGAACACTGAAGCTTTCTTT
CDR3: CASSQRQKNLNTEAFF

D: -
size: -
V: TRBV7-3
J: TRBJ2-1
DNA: TGTGCCAGCAGCTTTAGCGGAGTACGCTACAATGAGCAGTTCTTC
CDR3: CASSFSGVRYNEQFF

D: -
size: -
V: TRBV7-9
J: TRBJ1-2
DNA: TGTGCCAGCAGCTTTGAGGGGCCCGGGGGTAGCTATGGCTACACCTTC
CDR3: CASSFEGPGGSYGYTF

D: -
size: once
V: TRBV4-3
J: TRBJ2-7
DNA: TGCGCCAGCAGCCAAGATCCTGGGACGGACTACGAGCAGTACTTC
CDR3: CASSQDPGTDYEQYF

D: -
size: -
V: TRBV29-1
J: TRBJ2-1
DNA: TGCAGCGTATCCCCTAGTAACTACAATGAGCAGTTCTTC
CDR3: CSVSPSNYNEQFF

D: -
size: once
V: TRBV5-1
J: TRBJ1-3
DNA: TGCGCCAGCAGCTTTGGCAGGGGAGATACCATATATTTT
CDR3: CASSFGRGDTIYF

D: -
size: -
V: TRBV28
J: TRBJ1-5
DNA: TGTGCCAGCAGTCTACACAGTAAGGTGGGGGGGCCCCAGCATTTT
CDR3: CASSLHSKVGGPQHF

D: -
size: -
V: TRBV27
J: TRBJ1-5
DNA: TGTGCCAGCAGTTTGAACACGGACAATCAGCCCCAGCATTTT
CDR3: CASSLNTDNQPQHF

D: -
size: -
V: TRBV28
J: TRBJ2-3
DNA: -
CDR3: CASSATVADTQYF

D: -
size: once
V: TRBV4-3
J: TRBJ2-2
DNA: TGCGCCAGCAGCCAAGAGATGCCTAGCACAAACACCGGGGAGCTGTTTTTT
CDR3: CASSQEMPSTNTGELFF

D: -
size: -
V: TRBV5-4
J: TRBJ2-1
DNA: TGTGCCAGCTCGGGGGCCCCCTACAATGAGCAGTTCTTC
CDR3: CASSGAPYNEQFF